This T cell receptor (beta chain) derives from a study of T cells in Graves' hyperthyroidism and ophthalmopathy. Exclusions: uncontrolled infection, other autoimmune disease, pregnancy, lactation. TCR beta CDR3 regions were amplified from RNA transcripts. Carried out on the TCR CDR3, a first-round RT-PCR used the HTBI primer set. One entry per CDR3 protein results from TCRdb running MiXCR on the multiplex PCR reads. The sample shows around 800,000 distinct CDR3 sequences, about two fifths of them seen only once. General study findings and limits: Among thyroid clonotypes expanded above 0.001, most also appeared in blood.

As to this clonotype: What it recognizes is unknown.

Germline values: CDR1 MNHNS, CDR2 SASEGT. The V end was cut by 7 bases, the J end by 0 bases, with 13 bases between. This CDR3 contains 14 residues. This sequence originates from a man aged 18 to 30 with Graves' hyperthyroidism. Sequencing was performed on blood. This chain uses TRBV6-1 with TRBJ2-7; D uncertain. CDR3: CASNLRGRSYEQYF. Written as DNA, the CDR3 is TGTGCCAGCAACTTACGAGGTCGCTCCTACGAGCAGTACTTC.